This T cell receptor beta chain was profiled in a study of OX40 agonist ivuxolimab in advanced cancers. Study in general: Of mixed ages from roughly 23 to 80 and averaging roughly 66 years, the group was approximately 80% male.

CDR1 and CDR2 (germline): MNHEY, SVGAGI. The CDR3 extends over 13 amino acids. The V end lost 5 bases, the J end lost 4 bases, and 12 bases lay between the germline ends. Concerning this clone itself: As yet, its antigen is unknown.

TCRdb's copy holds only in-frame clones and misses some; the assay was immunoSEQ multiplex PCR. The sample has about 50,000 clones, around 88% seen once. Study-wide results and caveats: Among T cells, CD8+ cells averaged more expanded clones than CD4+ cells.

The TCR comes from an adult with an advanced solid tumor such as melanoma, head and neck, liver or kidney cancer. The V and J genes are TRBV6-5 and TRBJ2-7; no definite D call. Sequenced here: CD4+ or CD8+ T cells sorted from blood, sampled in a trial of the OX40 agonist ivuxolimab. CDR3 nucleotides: TGTGCCAGCAGTATGACACTGGCTTACGAGCAGTACTTC. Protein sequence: CASSMTLAYEQYF.